This T cell receptor beta chain was recorded in a study of shared clonotypes between healthy human individuals. Across the study: Three plates were used per donor for CD4 naive, three for CD4 memory, two for CD8 naive and one for CD8 memory. Overall study results and limits: Investigators collected only blood, and repertoires in tissues likely differ.

Points on this clone: The antigen is not known.

Only in-frame clones appear in the TCRdb table, and some are missing; sequencing was by immunoSEQ multiplex PCR. The data contain 2,500,000 or so clones, just under 95% of them seen just once; the ten biggest clones take up 0.3% to 0.4%. Germline V gene sequence: CDR1 SEHNR, CDR2 FQNEAQ (reference sequence). CDR3 length: 13 residues. The V end lost 9 bases, the J end lost 8 bases, and 17 bases lay between the germline ends. The sample was naive CD4+ T cells from PBMCs. Subset here: CD45RA+ positively selected. The rearrangement uses TRBV7-9 and TRBJ2-1; no definite D call. This TCR was recovered from a man aged 18-30 years in good health. Some clones in this sample may be carry-over from other donors' samples. CDR3 protein: CASQLTSYDEQFF. The CDR3 coding sequence is TGTGCCAGTCAACTCACCTCGTATGATGAGCAGTTCTTC. The full variable domain, its missing parts supplied by reference TRBV7-9 and TRBJ2-1, is DTGVSQNPRHKITKRGQNVTFRCDPISEHNRLYWYRQTLGQGPEFLTYFQNEAQLEKSRLLSDRFSAERPKGSFSTLEIQRTEQGDSAMYLCASQLTSYDEQFFGPGTRLTVL.